This entry concerns a single T cell receptor (beta chain). Which antigen it targets is not known. The record has no base qualities; no much larger clone is one base away. These data are taken from a study of T cell responses to AZD1222 COVID-19 vaccine (dated by TCRdb to the early 2020s). About the investigation overall: AZD1222 recipients given second doses at about 4 weeks or at about 12 weeks were pooled, since spike-specific TCR depth and breadth were not found to differ between the two schedules. Trial participants were enrolled into age subgroups of 18-55, 56-69 and 70-plus years, which contained approximately 150, 28 and 58 TCR-sequenced participants, respectively. TCR sequencing covered approximately 230 trial participants: 207 given two doses of AZD1222 and 26 given two doses of MenACWY control vaccine. Study-wide conclusions, independent of this receptor: A significant rise in spike-specific TCR breadth and depth was observed after two AZD1222 doses relative to day 0 and relative to MenACWY recipients. Epitopes outside the regions mutated in the B.1.351 and B.1.1.7 variants were reportedly recognized by nearly half of the unique spike-specific TCRs. Because no day 14 peak-response samples were available, repertoires were characterized only after the peak T cell response. Most participants were white British and females outnumbered males, and the authors suggested that clonal diversity may have been underestimated. The vaccine-associated CD4 TCRs covered the entire spike protein, and the dominant responses fell in regions 160-218 and 743-854. Conclusions about previously exposed vaccinees are limited, since just 6 or 7 AZD1222 recipients were seropositive for SARS-CoV-2 at baseline. In the small 56-69-year group, the increase in depth fell short of significance, most likely because of low power.

The CDR3 regions of human TCRbeta chains were subjected to immunosequencing. Turning to the authors' computational methods: Repertoire TCRs were checked for matches against a reference library of SARS-CoV-2-specific TCRs that had been generated using the MIRA antigen-specificity platform. Breadth was defined as the fraction of unique TCRs that were SARS-CoV-2-associated. Depth was defined as the fraction of total T cells that were SARS-CoV-2-associated. Each spike-specific TCR was assigned to its reactive spike region and to a CD4 or CD8 class using the MIRA data. Log10-transformed breadth and depth values were compared by one-way ANOVA with Sidak's multiple comparisons tests. TCRdb provides this immuneACCESS table in a form limited to in-frame rearrangements. Some clones are lacking; in checked studies, under half of them reflect an unresolved V gene, and why the rest are absent is not known. V, J and clone size reflect that table, while D and trimming were determined from the DNA. This sample lists more than 100,000 clones; about 88% were detected once. The ten most abundant clones make up 2.4% of the sample.

Reading the label with the study, this specimen's time point is: baseline before first vaccination. Samples from vaccinated people were obtained from the UK trials COV001 and COV002, which included a single-blind randomized controlled phase 2/3 trial of AZD1222 (ChAdOx1 nCoV-19) in healthy adults. Trial participant PBMC samples were collected at day 0 and day 28 after the second dose for TCRbeta chain sequencing. Taken from cysteine to phenylalanine, the CDR3 has 15 residues. Only the CDR3 part of the read is kept: 45 bases, read in frame from the first base. The junction shows trimming of 2 bases on V and 4 bases on J, plus 11 bases between the germline ends. CDR1 and CDR2, per the germline V gene, are SNHLY and FYNNEI.

The rearranged chain carries TRBV2 and TRBJ2-2; the D gene is perhaps TRBD1 or TRBD2, as each covers 5 bases. Sequenced material: peripheral blood, taken on day 0 of AZD1222 vaccination. This TCR derives from an adult in good health. The nucleotide sequence reads as follows: TGTGCCAGCAGTGAACTGTCCGGGGCCACCGGGGAGCTGTTTTTT. This yields the protein CASSELSGATGELFF.